The 21 T cell receptor beta chains listed next were all sequenced from one sample in a study of OX40 agonist ivuxolimab in advanced cancers. Profiled with immunoSEQ multiplex PCR; TCRdb holds only in-frame clones, not every one. The profile shows 35,000 to 55,000 clones, 82% of them singletons. The sample in question was CD4+ or CD8+ T cells sorted from blood, obtained in a trial of the OX40 agonist ivuxolimab. Source of these receptors: an adult with an advanced solid tumor such as melanoma, head and neck, liver or kidney cancer.

The chain is built from TRBV29-1 and TRBJ2-3; D remains unclear. Per the germline V gene, CDR1 is SQVTM and CDR2 is ANQGSEA. The V and J ends lost 3 bases and 3 bases respectively, with 16 bases between them. This CDR3 comprises 15 residues. CDR3 sequence: CSVETLPAVTDTQYF. The CDR3 nucleotides read TGCAGCGTTGAGACTCTCCCGGCCGTTACAGATACGCAGTATTTT.

The rearrangement links TRBV2 to TRBJ2-2; D is ambiguous. V lost 8 bases and J 5 bases, leaving 6 bases between the germline ends. Germline loops: CDR1 SNHLY, CDR2 FYNNEI. The CDR3 loop spans 11 amino acids. CDR3 DNA: TGTGCCAGCGGCAAGACCGGGGAGCTGTTTTTT. It is translated as CASGKTGELFF.

The J gene is TRBJ2-7, the V gene TRBV13, with 8 bases fitting TRBD2. Germline values: CDR1 PRHDT, CDR2 FYEKMQ (reference sequence). V lost 4 bases to trimming and J lost 0 bases; unmatched junction nucleotides: 5. CDR3 length: 15 amino acids. CDR3 in amino acids: CASSSSGTSSYEQYF. CDR3 nucleotide sequence: TGTGCCAGCAGCTCCTCCGGGACTAGCTCCTACGAGCAGTACTTC. Together with reference TRBV13 and TRBJ2-7, the CDR3 gives the full variable domain: AAGVIQSPRHLIKEKRETATLKCYPIPRHDTVYWYQQGPGQDPQFLISFYEKMQSDKGSIPDRFSAQQFSDYHSELNMSSLELGDSALYFCASSSSGTSSYEQYFGPGTRLTVT.

This clone showed up just a few times. The chain employs TRBV2 and TRBJ1-2, with D possibly TRBD1 on 6 matching bases. This CDR3 has 14 residues. V was shortened by 1 base and J by 4 bases, with 10 bases between the two germline ends. CDR1 and CDR2 from the germline V gene are SNHLY and FYNNEI. The CDR3 sequence is CASSEDRAIYGYTF. CDR3 DNA sequence: TGTGCCAGCAGTGAAGACAGGGCTATCTATGGCTACACCTTC. Full variable domain (remainder filled in from reference TRBV2 and TRBJ1-2): EPEVTQTPSHQVTQMGQEVILRCVPISNHLYFYWYRQILGQKVEFLVSFYNNEISEKSEIFDDQFSVERPDGSNFTLKIRSTKLEDSAMYFCASSEDRAIYGYTFGSGTRLTVV.

The chain couples TRBV19 to TRBJ1-5, with a tentative D call TRBD1 (5 bases). CDR3 size: 16 residues. Germline V gene sequence: CDR1 LNHDA, CDR2 SQIVND (reference sequence). V lost 3 bases to trimming and J lost 2 bases, with 14 bases between them. As DNA, the CDR3 is TGTGCCAGTAGTATTCTTGGGGCGCGGGGCAATCAGCCCCAGCATTTT. Translated: CASSILGARGNQPQHF.

A single count supports this clone. CDR3 protein: CASSLGGGSGVAQETQYF. Written as DNA, the CDR3 is TGTGCCAGCAGCTTAGGAGGAGGTAGCGGGGTAGCTCAAGAGACCCAGTACTTC. The chain links TRBV7-9 to TRBJ2-5; 8 nucleotides agree with TRBD2. The CDR3 is 18 amino acids. The V segment lost 1 base and the J segment 2 bases; nucleotides outside the gene matches: 12. Germline CDR1 and CDR2: SEHNR and FQNEAQ (reference sequence).

The genes are TRBV20-1 and TRBJ2-3, with D unresolved. The V gene lost 2 bases and the J gene lost 6 bases, with 6 bases spanning the gap. Germline CDR1 and CDR2: DFQATT and SNEGSKA (reference sequence). The CDR3 contains 11 residues. CDR3 protein: CSARSKDTQYF. The DNA of the CDR3 is TGCAGTGCTAGATCGAAGGATACGCAGTATTTT.

The chain couples TRBV30 to TRBJ2-7; D possibly corresponds to TRBD1 (6 bases). The ends were cut back, 4 bases at V and 2 bases at J, with 9 bases in the middle. Germline V gene lookup returns CDR1 GTSNPN and CDR2 SVGIG (reference sequence). The CDR3 contains 12 residues. The CDR3 is CAWTGAAYEQYF. The CDR3 nucleotides are TGTGCCTGGACAGGGGCGGCCTACGAGCAGTACTTC.

The chain is built from TRBV5-6 and TRBJ1-1; TRBD1 is a possible D gene (6 bases). Trimming stripped 5 bases from V and 0 bases from J, with 17 bases between. The CDR3 is 16 amino acids. Germline V CDR1 and CDR2: SGHDT, YYEEEE. The CDR3 sequence is CASSRGGPLMNTEAFF. CDR3 sequence (DNA): TGTGCCAGCAGTAGAGGGGGTCCCCTTATGAACACTGAAGCTTTCTTT.

V usage is TRBV28 and J usage is TRBJ2-1; 10 bases are shared with TRBD2. The CDR3 extends over 19 amino acids. CDR1 is MDHEN and CDR2 is SYDVKM in the germline V gene. Trimming cost V 6 bases and J 1 base; bases outside gene matches: 15. The CDR3 sequence is CASSRWSAGGPKSYNEQFF. CDR3 DNA sequence: TGTGCCAGCAGCAGGTGGTCAGCGGGAGGGCCGAAGTCCTACAATGAGCAGTTCTTC.

This clone was detected only once. V usage is TRBV5-1 and J usage is TRBJ1-1; D is undetermined. CDR1 is SGHRS and CDR2 is YFSETQ in the germline V gene. The CDR3 runs 16 residues. V lost 3 bases and J 1 base, leaving 16 bases between the germline ends. The CDR3 nucleotides read TGCGCCAGCAGCTGGGAATCGCAGGATGAGAACACTGAAGCTTTCTTT. Translation gives CASSWESQDENTEAFF.

In nucleotides, the CDR3 is TGTGCCAGCAGCTTTGGGGCTAGCGGGCCGCAAGAGACCCAGTACTTC. This sequence encodes CASSFGASGPQETQYF. The chain links TRBV5-4 to TRBJ2-5; 8 bases align to TRBD2. The junction had 8 bases not matched to a gene; V was cut back by 2 bases and J by 2 bases. Per germline, CDR1 SGHNT and CDR2 YYREEE (reference sequence). CDR3 length: 16 residues.

This chain connects TRBV18 to TRBJ1-2; D is undetermined. This CDR3 is built from 13 residues. V lost 3 bases and J lost 4, with 9 bases in between. Germline CDR1 reads KGHSH; CDR2 reads LQKENI. CDR3: CASSPDGSYGYTF. CDR3 sequence (DNA): TGTGCCAGCTCACCCGACGGATCCTATGGCTACACCTTC.

This clone is labeled medium-sized. The rearrangement joins TRBV10-1 to TRBJ1-6, with D unresolved. Deletions cut 0 bases from V and 7 bases from J, with 7 bases between. CDR1 is WNHNN, CDR2 SYGVQD, per germline (reference sequence). CDR3 length equals 14 residues. The CDR3 loop is CASSESGPNSPLHF. In nucleotides, the CDR3 is TGCGCCAGCAGTGAGTCCGGACCGAATTCACCCCTCCACTTT.

This chain links TRBV14 with TRBJ2-4; D is perhaps TRBD2 (5 bases). Germline V gene lookup returns CDR1 SGHDN and CDR2 FVKESK. Trimming took 5 bases from V and 6 from J, leaving 14 bases between them. This CDR3 is built from 14 residues. The CDR3 DNA reads TGTGCCAGCAGCAACCCCGGGGTTCTAAACATTCAGTACTTC. Translating it yields CASSNPGVLNIQYF.

The rearrangement uses TRBV18 and TRBJ1-2; 9 nucleotides match TRBD1. The ends lost 1 base at V and 4 bases at J; junction bases unmatched: 13. Germline assignment: CDR1 KGHSH and CDR2 LQKENI. This CDR3 region has 18 residues. CDR3 protein: CASSPRGTGTNEGYGYTF. CDR3 bases: TGTGCCAGCTCACCACGAGGGACAGGGACAAATGAGGGCTATGGCTACACCTTC.

The chain has TRBV11-3 and TRBJ1-1; no definite D call. This CDR3 contains 16 residues. CDR1 and CDR2 from the germline V gene are SGHNT and YENEEA. Trimming pared 0 bases from V and 1 base from J, leaving 12 bases between. The CDR3 is CASSLDLCRQNTEAFF. CDR3 nucleotide sequence: TGTGCCAGCAGCTTAGATCTTTGCAGACAGAACACTGAAGCTTTCTTT.

V gene TRBV12-5 combines with J gene TRBJ2-4; 10 nucleotides align to TRBD2. V lost 7 bases, J lost 0 bases, and 9 bases stayed unmatched. Germline CDR1 and CDR2: LGHNT and FRNRAP. This CDR3 is built from 17 residues. The CDR3: CASDRTSGDIAKNIQYF. In DNA form, the CDR3 reads TGTGCTAGTGATAGGACTAGCGGCGACATAGCCAAAAACATTCAGTACTTC.

The gene calls are TRBV2 and TRBJ2-3, with D unresolved. The V and J ends lost 2 bases and 0 bases respectively, with 9 bases between them. Germline V gene data show CDR1 as SNHLY and CDR2 as FYNNEI. The CDR3 spans 15 residues. CDR3 in DNA: TGTGCCAGCAGTGAACCCAGGCCCAGCACAGATACGCAGTATTTT. Translation gives CASSEPRPSTDTQYF.

A single count supports this clone. The chain has TRBV4-2 and TRBJ2-3, with D unresolved. The length of the CDR3 is 15 residues. Trimming pared 0 bases from V and 6 bases from J, leaving 13 bases between. CDR1 is LGHNA and CDR2 is YNFKEQ in the germline V gene. The chain's CDR3 is CASSQDGYPLDTQYF. The CDR3 coding sequence is TGTGCCAGCAGCCAAGACGGGTACCCCTTGGATACGCAGTATTTT.

This clone is termed medium-sized. The rearrangement joins TRBV18 to TRBJ1-3; D is ambiguous. The CDR3 has 13 residues. V was cut by 4 bases and J by 0 bases, with 4 bases left in between. Germline CDR1 and CDR2: KGHSH and LQKENI. CDR3 in amino acids: CASSLISGNTIYF. The CDR3 bases are TGTGCCAGCTCACTAATCTCTGGAAACACCATATATTTT.